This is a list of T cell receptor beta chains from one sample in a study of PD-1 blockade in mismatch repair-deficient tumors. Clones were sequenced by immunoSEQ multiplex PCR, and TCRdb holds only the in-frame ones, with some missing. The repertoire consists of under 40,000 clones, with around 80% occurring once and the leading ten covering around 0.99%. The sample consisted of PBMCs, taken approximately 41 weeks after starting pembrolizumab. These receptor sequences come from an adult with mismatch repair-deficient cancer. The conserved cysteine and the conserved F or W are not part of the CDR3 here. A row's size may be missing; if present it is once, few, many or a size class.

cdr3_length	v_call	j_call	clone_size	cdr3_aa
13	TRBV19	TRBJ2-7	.	ASSIGQGETYEQY
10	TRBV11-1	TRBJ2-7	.	ASSLNLHEQY
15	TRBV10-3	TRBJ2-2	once	AISEPKGQGNTGELF
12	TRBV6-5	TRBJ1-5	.	ASSTWTGRQPQH
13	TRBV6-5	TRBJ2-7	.	ASSYSGVGGYEQY
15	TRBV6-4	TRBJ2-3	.	ASSDNLAGGPWDTQY
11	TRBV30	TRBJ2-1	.	AWSVRRGIEQF
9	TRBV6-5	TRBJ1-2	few	VTGGGYGYT
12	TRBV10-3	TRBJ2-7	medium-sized	AISSGQGDREQY
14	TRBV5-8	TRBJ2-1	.	ASSPGLAGAYNEQF
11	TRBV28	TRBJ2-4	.	ASSGTVKNIQY
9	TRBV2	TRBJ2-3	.	ASSFTDTQY
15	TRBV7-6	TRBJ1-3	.	ASSPLSGTGVGNTIY
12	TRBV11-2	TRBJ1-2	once	ASSSARQGHGYT
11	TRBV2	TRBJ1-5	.	ASLGQLNQPQH
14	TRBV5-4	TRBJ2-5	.	ASRQRLAGEEETQY
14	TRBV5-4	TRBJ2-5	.	ASSLTSGTARETQY
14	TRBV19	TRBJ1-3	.	ASSPPTLSSGNTIY
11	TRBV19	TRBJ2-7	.	ASSISGINEQY
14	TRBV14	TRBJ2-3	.	ASSPLGGRGTDTQY
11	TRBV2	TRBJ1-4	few	ASSGTEGEKLF